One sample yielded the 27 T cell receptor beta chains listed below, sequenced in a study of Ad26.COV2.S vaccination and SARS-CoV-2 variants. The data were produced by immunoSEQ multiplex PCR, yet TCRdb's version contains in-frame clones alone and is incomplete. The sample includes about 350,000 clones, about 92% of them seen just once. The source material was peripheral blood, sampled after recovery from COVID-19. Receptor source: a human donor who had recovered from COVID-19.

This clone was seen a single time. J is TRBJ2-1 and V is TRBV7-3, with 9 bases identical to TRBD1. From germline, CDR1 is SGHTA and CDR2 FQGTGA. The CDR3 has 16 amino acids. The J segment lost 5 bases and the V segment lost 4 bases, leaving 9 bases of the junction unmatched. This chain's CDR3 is CASSSRDRVVDNEQFF. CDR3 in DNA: TGTGCCAGCAGCTCCCGGGACAGGGTTGTCGACAATGAGCAGTTCTTC.

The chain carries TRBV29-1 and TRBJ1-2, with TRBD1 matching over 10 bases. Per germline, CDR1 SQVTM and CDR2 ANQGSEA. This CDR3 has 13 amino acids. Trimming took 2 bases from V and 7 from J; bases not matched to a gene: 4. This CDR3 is CSVERDRGGGYTF. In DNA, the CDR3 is TGCAGCGTTGAAAGGGACAGGGGAGGTGGCTACACCTTC.

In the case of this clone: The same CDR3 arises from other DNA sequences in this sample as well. The DNA of the CDR3 is TGTGCCAGCAGCCAAGGTCCCGGGGAGCTGTTTTTT. Its translation is CASSQGPGELFF. The chain joins TRBV3-1 (or the pseudogene TRBV3-2) to TRBJ2-2; D is unclear. This CDR3 has 12 residues. Trimming took off 1 base at V and 6 bases at J, with 3 bases between the two ends. Germline CDR1 and CDR2: LGHDT and YNNKEL (reference sequence).

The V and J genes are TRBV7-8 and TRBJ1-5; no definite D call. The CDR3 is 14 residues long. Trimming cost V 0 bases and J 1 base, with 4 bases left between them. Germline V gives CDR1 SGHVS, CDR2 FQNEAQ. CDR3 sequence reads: CASSLADSNQPQHF. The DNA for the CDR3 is TGTGCCAGCAGCTTAGCAGACAGCAATCAGCCCCAGCATTTT.

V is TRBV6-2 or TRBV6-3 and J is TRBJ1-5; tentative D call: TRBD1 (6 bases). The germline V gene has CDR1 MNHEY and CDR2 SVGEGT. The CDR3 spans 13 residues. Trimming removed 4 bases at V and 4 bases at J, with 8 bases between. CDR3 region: CASSWTENQPQHF. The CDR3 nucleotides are TGTGCCAGCAGTTGGACAGAGAATCAGCCCCAGCATTTT.

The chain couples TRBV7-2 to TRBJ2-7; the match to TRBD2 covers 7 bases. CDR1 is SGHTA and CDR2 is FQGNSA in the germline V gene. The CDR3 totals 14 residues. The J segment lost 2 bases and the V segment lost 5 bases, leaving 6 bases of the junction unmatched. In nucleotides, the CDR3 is TGTGCCAGCAGCCGGGGGGTAGGGACCTACGAGCAGTACTTC. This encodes CASSRGVGTYEQYF.

This CDR3 reads CASSLETGKAFF. CDR3 DNA sequence: TGTGCCAGCAGCTTAGAAACAGGGAAAGCTTTCTTT. The chain links TRBV7-2 to TRBJ1-1, with TRBD1 as a possible D gene (6 bases). Per germline, CDR1 SGHTA and CDR2 FQGNSA. The V end was cut by 1 base, the J end by 9 bases, with 9 bases between. The CDR3 has 12 residues.

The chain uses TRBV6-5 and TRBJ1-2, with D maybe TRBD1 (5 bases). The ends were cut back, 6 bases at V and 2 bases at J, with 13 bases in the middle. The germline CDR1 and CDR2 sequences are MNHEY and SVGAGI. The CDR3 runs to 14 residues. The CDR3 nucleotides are TGTGCCAGCAGCCCCAGGGCCACGAACTATGGCTACACCTTC. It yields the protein CASSPRATNYGYTF.

CDR3 residues: CASSYGGNEKLFF. As DNA, the CDR3 is TGTGCCAGCAGTTACGGGGGTAATGAAAAACTGTTTTTT. The chain carries TRBV6-5 and TRBJ1-4, with TRBD1 as a possible D gene (5 bases). V was pared by 2 bases and J by 4 bases, with 5 bases between. Germline-derived CDR1 and CDR2 are MNHEY and SVGAGI. The CDR3 consists of 13 residues.

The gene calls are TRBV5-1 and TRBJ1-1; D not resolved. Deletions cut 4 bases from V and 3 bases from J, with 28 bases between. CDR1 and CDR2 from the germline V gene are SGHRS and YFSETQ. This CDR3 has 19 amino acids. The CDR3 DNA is TGCGCCAGCAGCGACGGCCTGAGGGCACCCACCCATGAAGACACTGAAGCTTTCTTT. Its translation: CASSDGLRAPTHEDTEAFF.

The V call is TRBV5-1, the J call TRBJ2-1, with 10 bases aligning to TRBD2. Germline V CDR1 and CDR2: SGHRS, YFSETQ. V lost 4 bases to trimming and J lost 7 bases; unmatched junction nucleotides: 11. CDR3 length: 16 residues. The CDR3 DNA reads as TGCGCCAGCAGCCGGGGCGATAGCGGGGGGTGGAATGAGCAGTTCTTC. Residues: CASSRGDSGGWNEQFF.

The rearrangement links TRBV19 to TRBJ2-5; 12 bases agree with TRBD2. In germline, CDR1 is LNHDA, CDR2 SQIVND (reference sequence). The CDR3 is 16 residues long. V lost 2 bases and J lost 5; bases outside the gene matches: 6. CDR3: CASSILAGGLKETQYF. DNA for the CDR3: TGTGCCAGTAGTATACTAGCGGGGGGGCTTAAGGAGACCCAGTACTTC.

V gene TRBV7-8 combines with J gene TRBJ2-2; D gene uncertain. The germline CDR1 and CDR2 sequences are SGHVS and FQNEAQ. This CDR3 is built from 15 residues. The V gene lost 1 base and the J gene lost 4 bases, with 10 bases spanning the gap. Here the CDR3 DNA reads TGTGCCAGCAGCTTAGTGGGGTTCGTCACCGGGGAGCTGTTTTTT. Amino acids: CASSLVGFVTGELFF. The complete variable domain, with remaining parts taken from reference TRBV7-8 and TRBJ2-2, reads GAGVSQSPRYKVAKRGQDVALRCDPISGHVSLFWYQQALGQGPEFLTYFQNEAQLDKSGLPSDRFFAERPEGSVSTLKIQRTQQEDSAVYLCASSLVGFVTGELFFGEGSRLTVL.

CDR3 loop: CASSFLSPNTEAFF. The CDR3 nucleotides are TGTGCCAGCAGCTTCTTGAGTCCCAACACTGAAGCTTTCTTT. This rearrangement joins TRBV13 to TRBJ1-1; D is undetermined. Per germline, CDR1 PRHDT and CDR2 FYEKMQ (reference sequence). This CDR3 comprises 14 residues. Trimming pared 3 bases from V and 2 bases from J, leaving 10 bases between.

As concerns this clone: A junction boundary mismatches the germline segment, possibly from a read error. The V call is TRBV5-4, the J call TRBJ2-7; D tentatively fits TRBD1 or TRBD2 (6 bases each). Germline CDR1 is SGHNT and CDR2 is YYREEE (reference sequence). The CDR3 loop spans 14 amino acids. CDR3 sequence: CASSLWGASCEQYF. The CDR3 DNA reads TGTGCCAGCAGCTTGTGGGGGGCGTCCTGCGAGCAGTACTTC.

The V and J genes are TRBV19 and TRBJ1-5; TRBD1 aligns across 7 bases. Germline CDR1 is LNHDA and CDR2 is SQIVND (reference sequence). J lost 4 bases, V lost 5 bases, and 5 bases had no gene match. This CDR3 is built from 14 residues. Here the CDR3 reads CASSAGGRNQPQHF. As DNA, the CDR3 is TGTGCCAGTAGTGCAGGGGGACGGAATCAGCCCCAGCATTTT.

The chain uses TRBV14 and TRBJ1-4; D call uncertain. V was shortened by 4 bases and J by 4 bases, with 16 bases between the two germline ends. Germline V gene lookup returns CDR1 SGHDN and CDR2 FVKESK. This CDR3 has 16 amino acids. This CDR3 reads CASSPHYLDGNEKLFF. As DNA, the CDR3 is TGTGCCAGCAGCCCGCACTACTTAGACGGTAATGAAAAACTGTTTTTT.

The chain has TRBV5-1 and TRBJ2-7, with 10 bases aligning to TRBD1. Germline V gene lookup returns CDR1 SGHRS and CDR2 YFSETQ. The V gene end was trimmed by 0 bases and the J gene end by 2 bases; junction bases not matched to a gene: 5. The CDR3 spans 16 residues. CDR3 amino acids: CASSLEGTGVTYEQYF. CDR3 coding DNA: TGCGCCAGCAGCTTGGAGGGGACAGGGGTCACCTACGAGCAGTACTTC.

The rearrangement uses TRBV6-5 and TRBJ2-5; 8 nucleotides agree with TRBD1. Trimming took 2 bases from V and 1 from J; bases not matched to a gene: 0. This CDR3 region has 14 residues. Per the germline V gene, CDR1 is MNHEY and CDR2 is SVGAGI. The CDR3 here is CASSYGQGQETQYF. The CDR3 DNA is TGTGCCAGCAGTTACGGACAGGGCCAAGAGACCCAGTACTTC.

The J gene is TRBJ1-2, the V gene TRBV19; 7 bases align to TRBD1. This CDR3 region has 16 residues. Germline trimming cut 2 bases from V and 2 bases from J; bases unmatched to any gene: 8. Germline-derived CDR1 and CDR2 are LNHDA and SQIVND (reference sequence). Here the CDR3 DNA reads TGTGCCAGTAGTATACCGGTCGGCAGGGGGAACTATGGCTACACCTTC. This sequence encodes CASSIPVGRGNYGYTF.

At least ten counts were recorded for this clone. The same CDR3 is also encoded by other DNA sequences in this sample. The CDR3 reads CATSKRGGTEAFF. The DNA of the CDR3 is TGTGCCACCAGCAAAAGGGGGGGCACTGAAGCTTTCTTT. The chain carries TRBV15 and TRBJ1-1; D is perhaps TRBD1 (6 bases). Germline assignment: CDR1 LNHNV and CDR2 YYDKDF (reference sequence). Between the trimmed V and J ends, which lost 4 bases and 4 bases, there was a span of 10 bases. The CDR3 covers 13 residues.

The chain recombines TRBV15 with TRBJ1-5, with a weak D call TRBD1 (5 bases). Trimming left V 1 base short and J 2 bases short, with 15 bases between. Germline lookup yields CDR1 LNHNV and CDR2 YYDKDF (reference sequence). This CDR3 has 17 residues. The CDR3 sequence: CATSRVGRRDGNQPQHF. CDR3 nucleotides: TGTGCCACCAGCAGAGTGGGGCGCAGGGACGGCAATCAGCCCCAGCATTTT.

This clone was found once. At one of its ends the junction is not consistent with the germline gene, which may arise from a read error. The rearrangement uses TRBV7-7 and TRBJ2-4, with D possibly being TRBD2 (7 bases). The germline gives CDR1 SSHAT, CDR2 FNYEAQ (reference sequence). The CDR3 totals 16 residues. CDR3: CASSFLAGPQGNIQYF. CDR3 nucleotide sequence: TGTGCTAGCAGCTTTTTAGCGGGTCCACAGGGCAACATTCAGTACTTC.

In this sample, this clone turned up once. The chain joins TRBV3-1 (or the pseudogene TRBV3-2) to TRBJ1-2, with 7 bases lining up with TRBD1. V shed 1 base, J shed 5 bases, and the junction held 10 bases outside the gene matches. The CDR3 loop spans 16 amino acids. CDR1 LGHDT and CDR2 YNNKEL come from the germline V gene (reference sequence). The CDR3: CASSQGVGGAWYGYTF. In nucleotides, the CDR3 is TGTGCCAGCAGCCAAGGTGTAGGGGGCGCTTGGTATGGCTACACCTTC.

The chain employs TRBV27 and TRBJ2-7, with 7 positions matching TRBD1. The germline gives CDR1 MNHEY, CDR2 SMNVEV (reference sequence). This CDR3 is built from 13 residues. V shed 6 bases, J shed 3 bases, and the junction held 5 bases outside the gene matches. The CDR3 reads CASSGQANYEQYF. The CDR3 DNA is TGTGCCAGCAGCGGACAGGCTAACTACGAGCAGTACTTC.

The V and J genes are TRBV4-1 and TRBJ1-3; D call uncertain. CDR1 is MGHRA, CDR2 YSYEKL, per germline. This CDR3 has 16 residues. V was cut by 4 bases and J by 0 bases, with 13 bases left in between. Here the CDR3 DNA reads TGCGCCAGCAGCCCTGGACCCCTTGGCTCTGGAAACACCATATATTTT. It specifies CASSPGPLGSGNTIYF.

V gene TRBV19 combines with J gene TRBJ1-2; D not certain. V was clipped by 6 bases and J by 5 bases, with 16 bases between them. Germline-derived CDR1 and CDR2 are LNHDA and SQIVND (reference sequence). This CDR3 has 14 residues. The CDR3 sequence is CASSRQDSRYGYTF. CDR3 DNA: TGTGCCAGTAGCCGTCAGGACTCTCGGTATGGCTACACCTTC.